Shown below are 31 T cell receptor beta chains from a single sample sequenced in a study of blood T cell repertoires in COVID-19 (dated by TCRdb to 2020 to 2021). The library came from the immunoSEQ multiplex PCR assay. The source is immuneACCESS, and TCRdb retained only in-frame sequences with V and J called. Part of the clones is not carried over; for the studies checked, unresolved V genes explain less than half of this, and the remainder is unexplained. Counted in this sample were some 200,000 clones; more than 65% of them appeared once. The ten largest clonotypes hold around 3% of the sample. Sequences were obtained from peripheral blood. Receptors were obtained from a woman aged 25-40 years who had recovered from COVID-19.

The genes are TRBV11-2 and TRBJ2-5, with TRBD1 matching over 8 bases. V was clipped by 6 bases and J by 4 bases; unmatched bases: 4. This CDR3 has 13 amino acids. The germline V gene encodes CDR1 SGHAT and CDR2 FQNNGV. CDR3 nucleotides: TGTGCCAGCAGGACAGGGGCGCCAGAGACCCAGTACTTC. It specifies CASRTGAPETQYF.

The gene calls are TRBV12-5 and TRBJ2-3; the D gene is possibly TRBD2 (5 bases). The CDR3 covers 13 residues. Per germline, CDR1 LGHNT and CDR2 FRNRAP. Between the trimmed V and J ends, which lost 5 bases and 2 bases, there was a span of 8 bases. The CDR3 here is CASGPDSTDTQYF. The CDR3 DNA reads TGTGCTAGTGGTCCGGACTCCACAGATACGCAGTATTTT.

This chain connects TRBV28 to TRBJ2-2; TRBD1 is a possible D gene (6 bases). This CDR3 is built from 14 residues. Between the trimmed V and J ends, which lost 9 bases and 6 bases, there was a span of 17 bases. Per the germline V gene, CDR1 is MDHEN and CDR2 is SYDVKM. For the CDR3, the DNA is TGTGCCAGTGAGACGACAGGCCCGTCCGGGGAGCTGTTTTTT. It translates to CASETTGPSGELFF.

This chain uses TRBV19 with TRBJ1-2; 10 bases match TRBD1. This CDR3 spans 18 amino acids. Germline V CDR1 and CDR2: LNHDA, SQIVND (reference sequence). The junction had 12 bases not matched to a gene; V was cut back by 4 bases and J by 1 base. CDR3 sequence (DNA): TGTGCCAGTAGTACCCTCCCCGGGACAGGGGTCTTTAACTATGGCTACACCTTC. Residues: CASSTLPGTGVFNYGYTF. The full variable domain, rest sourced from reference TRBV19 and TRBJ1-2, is DGGITQSPKYLFRKEGQNVTLSCEQNLNHDAMYWYRQDPGQGLRLIYYSQIVNDFQKGDIAEGYSVSREKKESFPLTVTSAQKNPTAFYLCASSTLPGTGVFNYGYTFGSGTRLTVV.

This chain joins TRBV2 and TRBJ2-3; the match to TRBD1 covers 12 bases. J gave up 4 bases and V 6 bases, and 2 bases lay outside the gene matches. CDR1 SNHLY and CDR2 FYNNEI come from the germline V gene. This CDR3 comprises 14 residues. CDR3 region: CASSGTGGADTQYF. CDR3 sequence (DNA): TGTGCCAGCAGCGGGACAGGGGGCGCAGATACGCAGTATTTT.

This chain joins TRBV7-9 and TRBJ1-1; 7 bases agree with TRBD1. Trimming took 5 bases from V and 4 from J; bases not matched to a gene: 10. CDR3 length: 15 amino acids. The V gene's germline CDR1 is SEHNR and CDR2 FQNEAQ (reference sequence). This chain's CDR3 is CASSPPRQGGTEAFF. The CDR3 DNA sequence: TGTGCCAGCAGCCCTCCTAGACAGGGCGGCACTGAAGCTTTCTTT.

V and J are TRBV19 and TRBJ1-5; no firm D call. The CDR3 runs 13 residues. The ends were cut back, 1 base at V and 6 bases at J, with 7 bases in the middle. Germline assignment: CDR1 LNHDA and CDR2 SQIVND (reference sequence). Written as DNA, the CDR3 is TGTGCCAGTAGTATAGCCTCCGGTCAGCCCCAGCATTTT. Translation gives CASSIASGQPQHF.

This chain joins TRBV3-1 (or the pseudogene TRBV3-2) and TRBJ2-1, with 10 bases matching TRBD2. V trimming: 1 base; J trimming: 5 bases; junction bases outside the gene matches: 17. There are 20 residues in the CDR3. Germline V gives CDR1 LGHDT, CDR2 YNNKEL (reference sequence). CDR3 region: CASSQVRSWPSGRNNNEQFF. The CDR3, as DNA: TGTGCCAGCAGCCAAGTAAGATCTTGGCCTAGCGGGAGAAACAACAATGAGCAGTTCTTC.

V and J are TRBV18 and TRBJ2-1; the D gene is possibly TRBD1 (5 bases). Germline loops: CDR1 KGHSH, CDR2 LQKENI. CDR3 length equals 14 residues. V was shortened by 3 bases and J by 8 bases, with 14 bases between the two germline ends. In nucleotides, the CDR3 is TGTGCCAGCTCACCGGGGCAGACTGGAGATGAGCAGTTCTTC. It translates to CASSPGQTGDEQFF.

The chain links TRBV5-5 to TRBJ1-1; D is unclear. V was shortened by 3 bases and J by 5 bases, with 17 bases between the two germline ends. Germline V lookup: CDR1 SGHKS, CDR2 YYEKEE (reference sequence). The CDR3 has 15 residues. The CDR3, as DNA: TGTGCCAGCAGCTCAAGGTCGGGGTTAGGGACTGAAGCTTTCTTT. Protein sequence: CASSSRSGLGTEAFF.

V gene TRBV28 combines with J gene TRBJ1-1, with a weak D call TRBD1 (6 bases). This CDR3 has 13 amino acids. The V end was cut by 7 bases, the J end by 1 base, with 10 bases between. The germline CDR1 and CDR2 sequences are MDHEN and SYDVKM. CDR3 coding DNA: TGTGCCAGCACCCTCAGGGGGAACACTGAAGCTTTCTTT. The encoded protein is CASTLRGNTEAFF.

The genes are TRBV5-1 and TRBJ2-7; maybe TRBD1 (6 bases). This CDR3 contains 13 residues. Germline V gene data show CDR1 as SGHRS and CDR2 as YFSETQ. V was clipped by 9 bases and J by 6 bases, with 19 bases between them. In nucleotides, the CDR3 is TGCGCCACAGGAGAACAGGGAACGAGCGAGCAGTACTTC. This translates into CATGEQGTSEQYF.

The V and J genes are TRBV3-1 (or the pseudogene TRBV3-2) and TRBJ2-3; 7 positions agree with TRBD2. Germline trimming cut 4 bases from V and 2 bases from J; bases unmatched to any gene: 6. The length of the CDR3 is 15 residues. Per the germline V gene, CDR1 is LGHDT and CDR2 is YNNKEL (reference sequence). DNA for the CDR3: TGTGCCAGCAGCCCCAGCGGGGACTTCACAGATACGCAGTATTTT. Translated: CASSPSGDFTDTQYF.

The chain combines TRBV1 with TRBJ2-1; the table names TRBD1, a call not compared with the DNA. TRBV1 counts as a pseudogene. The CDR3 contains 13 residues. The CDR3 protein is CTSGRSTYNEQFF. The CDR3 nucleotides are TGCACCAGCGGGCGCTCCACCTACAATGAGCAGTTCTTC.

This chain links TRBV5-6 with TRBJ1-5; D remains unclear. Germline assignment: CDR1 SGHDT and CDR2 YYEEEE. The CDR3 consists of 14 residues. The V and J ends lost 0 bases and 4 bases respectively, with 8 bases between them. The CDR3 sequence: CASSLGGLNQPQHF. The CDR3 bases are TGTGCCAGCAGCTTGGGTGGACTAAATCAGCCCCAGCATTTT.

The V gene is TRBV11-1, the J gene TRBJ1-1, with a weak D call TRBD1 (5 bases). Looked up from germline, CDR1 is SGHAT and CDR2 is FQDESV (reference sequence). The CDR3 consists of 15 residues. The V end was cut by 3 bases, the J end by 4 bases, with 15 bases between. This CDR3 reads CASSFREGARTEAFF. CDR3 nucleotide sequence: TGTGCCAGCAGCTTCAGGGAAGGGGCTCGCACTGAAGCTTTCTTT.

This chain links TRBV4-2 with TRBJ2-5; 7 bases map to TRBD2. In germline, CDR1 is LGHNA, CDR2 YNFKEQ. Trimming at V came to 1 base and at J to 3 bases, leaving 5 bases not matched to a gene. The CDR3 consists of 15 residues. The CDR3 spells CASSQVAGEEETQYF. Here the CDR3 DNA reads TGTGCCAGCAGCCAAGTGGCGGGAGAGGAAGAGACCCAGTACTTC.

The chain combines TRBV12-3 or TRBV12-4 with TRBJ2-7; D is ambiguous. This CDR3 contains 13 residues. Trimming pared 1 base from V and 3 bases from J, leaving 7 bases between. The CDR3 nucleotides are TGTGCCAGCAGTTTAGGTCCGGGCTACGAGCAGTACTTC. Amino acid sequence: CASSLGPGYEQYF.

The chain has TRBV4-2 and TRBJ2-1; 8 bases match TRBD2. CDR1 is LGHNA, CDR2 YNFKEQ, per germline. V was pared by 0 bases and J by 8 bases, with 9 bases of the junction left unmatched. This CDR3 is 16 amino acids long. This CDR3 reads CASSQDRDSGNYEQFF. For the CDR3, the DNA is TGTGCCAGCAGCCAAGATCGCGATAGCGGGAACTATGAGCAGTTCTTC.

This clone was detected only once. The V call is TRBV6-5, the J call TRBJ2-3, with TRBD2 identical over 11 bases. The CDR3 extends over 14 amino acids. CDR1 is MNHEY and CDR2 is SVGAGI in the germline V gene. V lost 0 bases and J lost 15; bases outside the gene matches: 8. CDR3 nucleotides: TGTGCCAGCAGTTACTCGACGACTAGCGGGGCTTTATATTTT. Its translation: CASSYSTTSGALYF.

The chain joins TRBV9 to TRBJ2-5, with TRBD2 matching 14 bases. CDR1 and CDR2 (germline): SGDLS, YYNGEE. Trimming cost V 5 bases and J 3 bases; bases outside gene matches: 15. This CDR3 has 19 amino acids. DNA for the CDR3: TGTGCCAGCAGTCACCCCAGGACTAGCGGGAGGAACTTTGAAGAGACCCAGTACTTC. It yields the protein CASSHPRTSGRNFEETQYF.

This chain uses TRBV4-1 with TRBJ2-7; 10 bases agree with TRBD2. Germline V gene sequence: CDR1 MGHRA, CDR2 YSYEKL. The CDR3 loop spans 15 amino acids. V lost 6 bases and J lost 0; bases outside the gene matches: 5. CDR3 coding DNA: TGCGCCAGCAGACCCTGGACTAGCGGCTCCTACGAGCAGTACTTC. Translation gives CASRPWTSGSYEQYF.

The CDR3 nucleotides read TGCGCCAGCAGCTTGTACCCGACATCCTACGAGCAGTACTTC. Residues: CASSLYPTSYEQYF. The chain couples TRBV5-1 to TRBJ2-7; unclear D gene. In germline, CDR1 is SGHRS, CDR2 YFSETQ. The V end lost 1 base, the J end lost 1 base, and 9 bases lay between the germline ends. CDR3 length equals 14 residues.

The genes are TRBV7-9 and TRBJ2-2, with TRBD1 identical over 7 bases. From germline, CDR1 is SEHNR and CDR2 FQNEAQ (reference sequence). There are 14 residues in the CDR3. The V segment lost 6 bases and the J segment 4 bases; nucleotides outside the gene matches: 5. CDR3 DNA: TGTGCCAGCAGTGGCACAGGGGTCACCGGGGAGCTGTTTTTT. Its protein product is CASSGTGVTGELFF.

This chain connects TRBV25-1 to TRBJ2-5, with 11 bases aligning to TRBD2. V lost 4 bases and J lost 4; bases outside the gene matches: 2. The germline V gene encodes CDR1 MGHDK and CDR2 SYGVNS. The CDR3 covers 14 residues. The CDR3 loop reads CASSASGRRETQYF. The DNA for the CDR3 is TGTGCCAGCAGTGCTAGCGGGAGGAGAGAGACCCAGTACTTC.

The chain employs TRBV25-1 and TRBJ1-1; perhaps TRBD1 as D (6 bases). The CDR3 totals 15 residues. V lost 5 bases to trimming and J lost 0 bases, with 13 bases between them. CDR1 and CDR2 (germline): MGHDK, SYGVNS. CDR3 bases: TGTGCCAGCAGTACACTGACAGGCCTGAACACTGAAGCTTTCTTT. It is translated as CASSTLTGLNTEAFF.

The CDR3 here is CASSPAATGSVYTF. CDR3 nucleotides: TGTGCCAGCAGTCCTGCCGCGACAGGGTCGGTCTACACCTTC. This chain uses TRBV3-1 (or the pseudogene TRBV3-2) with TRBJ1-2; 7 bases align to TRBD1. CDR1 LGHDT and CDR2 YNNKEL come from the germline V gene (reference sequence). The trim removed 6 bases at V and 10 bases at J, leaving 14 bases unmatched. The CDR3 is 14 amino acids.

The CDR3: CASSQTSGRSDLAKNIQYF. The CDR3 coding sequence is TGTGCCAGCAGCCAGACTAGCGGGAGGAGTGACCTAGCCAAAAACATTCAGTACTTC. The rearrangement links TRBV4-2 to TRBJ2-4; the match to TRBD2 covers 13 bases. Unmatched junction bases numbered 8, after V lost 3 bases and J lost 0 bases. Germline V CDR1 and CDR2: LGHNA, YNFKEQ. The CDR3 covers 19 residues.

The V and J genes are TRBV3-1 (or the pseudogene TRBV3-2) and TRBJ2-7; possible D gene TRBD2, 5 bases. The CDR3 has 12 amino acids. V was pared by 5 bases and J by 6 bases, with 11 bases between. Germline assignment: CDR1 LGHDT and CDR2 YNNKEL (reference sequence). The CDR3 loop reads CASSLSGGEQYF. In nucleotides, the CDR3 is TGTGCCAGCAGCTTATCAGGAGGCGAGCAGTACTTC.

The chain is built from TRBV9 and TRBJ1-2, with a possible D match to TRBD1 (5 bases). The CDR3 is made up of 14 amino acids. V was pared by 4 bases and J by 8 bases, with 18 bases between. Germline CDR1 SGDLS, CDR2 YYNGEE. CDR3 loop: CASSRGGTESGYTF. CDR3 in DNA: TGTGCCAGCAGCCGGGGGGGAACAGAGTCCGGCTACACCTTC.

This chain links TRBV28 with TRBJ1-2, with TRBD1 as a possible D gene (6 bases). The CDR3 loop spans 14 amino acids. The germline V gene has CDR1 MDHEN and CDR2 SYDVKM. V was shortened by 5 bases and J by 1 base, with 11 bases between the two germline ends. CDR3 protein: CASSHSRGNYGYTF. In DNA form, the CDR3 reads TGTGCCAGCAGTCATAGCAGGGGTAACTATGGCTACACCTTC.